This T cell receptor beta chain came from a study of blood T cell repertoires in COVID-19. Assignments of participants to cohorts depended upon their own reported clinical history. Germline lookup yields CDR1 SEHNR and CDR2 FQNEAQ (reference sequence). The V segment lost 5 bases and the J segment 4 bases; nucleotides outside the gene matches: 9. The CDR3 consists of 15 residues. The protocol was immunoSEQ multiplex PCR, while the TCRdb copy is restricted to in-frame clones and leaves out a portion. The sample shows 200,000 to 250,000 clones, roughly 85% of them seen only once. This TCR derives from a man aged 30 to 39 who had recovered from COVID-19. The rearrangement joins TRBV7-9 to TRBJ2-3; the match to TRBD1 covers 7 bases. Sequencing was done on a sample of PBMCs or T cells enriched from blood (not recorded which). CDR3 coding DNA: TGTGCCAGCAGCCTTGTCAGGGGGACGGCAGATACGCAGTATTTT. Translating it yields CASSLVRGTADTQYF.